Described below is a single T cell receptor beta chain sequence and its context. Its target is not known. It was RNA transcripts that yielded the amplified TCR beta CDR3 regions. An initial round of RT-PCR targeting the TCR CDR3 relied on the HTBI primer set. TCRdb processed the multiplex PCR reads anew with MiXCR; each CDR3 protein has one entry. The profile shows fewer than 650,000 distinct CDR3 sequences, 46% of them singletons. Used for diagnoses were clinical symptoms, serum thyroxine and TRAb, thyroid ultrasound and orbital computed tomography. The data were taken from a study of T cells in Graves' hyperthyroidism and ophthalmopathy. Study observations and caveats: A model of 13 V-J pairs discriminated ophthalmopathy from stable hyperthyroidism.

Germline V gene sequence: CDR1 LNHDA, CDR2 SQIVND (reference sequence). Unmatched junction bases numbered 12, after V lost 8 bases and J lost 2 bases. The CDR3 loop spans 15 amino acids. The TCR originated in an adult woman with Graves' disease, either hyperthyroidism or ophthalmopathy (not recorded which). The sequencing input was peripheral blood or thyroid tissue (not recorded which). The chain combines TRBV19 with TRBJ2-7, with TRBD2 matching 7 bases. The CDR3 here is CASRRAGESPYEQYF. CDR3 DNA sequence: TGTGCCAGTCGACGCGCGGGGGAATCGCCCTACGAGCAGTACTTC. The variable domain in full, with the rest retrieved from reference TRBV19 and TRBJ2-7, is DGGITQSPKYLFRKEGQNVTLSCEQNLNHDAMYWYRQDPGQGLRLIYYSQIVNDFQKGDIAEGYSVSREKKESFPLTVTSAQKNPTAFYLCASRRAGESPYEQYFGPGTRLTVT.